This T cell receptor (beta chain) was documented in a study of OX40 agonist ivuxolimab in advanced cancers. Baseline was the first blood sampling point, followed by cycle 4 day 1 and cycle 7 day 1. There are a few counts of this clone. Libraries were prepared by immunoSEQ multiplex PCR; TCRdb keeps only in-frame clonotypes and omits some of them. The data contain about 60,000 clones, nearly 85% of them singletons. The sample in question was CD4+ or CD8+ T cells sorted from blood, obtained in a trial of the OX40 agonist ivuxolimab. This receptor was taken from an adult with an advanced solid tumor such as melanoma, head and neck, liver or kidney cancer.

The CDR3 nucleotides read TGTGCCTGGAGAAGAGCCTCCTATAATTCACCCCTCCACTTT. Translated, it gives CAWRRASYNSPLHF. The V gene is TRBV30, the J gene TRBJ1-6; D remains ambiguous. V lost 3 bases and J 0 bases, leaving 6 bases between the germline ends. Looked up from germline, CDR1 is GTSNPN and CDR2 is SVGIG (reference sequence). The CDR3 contains 14 residues.